The rows below give T cell receptor beta chains drawn from one sample of a study of cytomegalovirus exposure and HLA in healthy donors. Method: immunoSEQ multiplex PCR; TCRdb's copy keeps in-frame clones and lacks some. The top ten hold 2.5% to 3.5% of the sample, which has over 150,000 clones, approximately 83% seen once. Specimen: PBMCs. All receptors derive from a woman between 18 and 29 years old in good health and CMV-seropositive. CDR3s include the opening cysteine and the closing phenylalanine or tryptophan. D genes are given only for firm matches. A clone size is listed for some rows: how often the clone was seen (once, few, many), or a class if it is expanded.

TRBJ2-7,TRBV9,.,.,TGTGCCAGCAGCGTAGAGGACAGCCTCCCCTACGAGCAGTACTTC,CASSVEDSLPYEQYF
TRBJ2-5,TRBV5-1,.,TRBD2,TGCGCCAGCAGCTTCAATAGCGGGGAAGAGACCCAGTACTTC,CASSFNSGEETQYF
TRBJ2-5,TRBV7-8,.,.,TGTGCCAGCTCGGTGGAAGAGACCCAGTACTTC,CASSVEETQYF
TRBJ2-5,TRBV5-5,.,.,TGTGCCAGCAGCTTGGACGGGGTCCTTTCGAAAGAGACCCAGTACTTC,CASSLDGVLSKETQYF
TRBJ2-7,TRBV6-1,.,TRBD1,TGTGCCAGCAGACCGGGACAGCAAAGCTCCTACGAGCAGTACTTC,CASRPGQQSSYEQYF
TRBJ1-1,TRBV19,.,.,TGTGCCAGTAGCCCAGGCCTACAGGGCACTGAAGCTTTCTTT,CASSPGLQGTEAFF
TRBJ2-1,TRBV27,.,.,TGTGCCAGCAGACAACACGGAGGCTCCTACAATGAGCAGTTCTTC,CASRQHGGSYNEQFF
TRBJ2-7,TRBV6-6,.,TRBD1,TGTGCCAGCAGTTACGGGGACAGCTCCTACGAGCAGTACTTC,CASSYGDSSYEQYF
TRBJ2-5,TRBV9,.,TRBD2,TGTGCCAGCAGCGAAGGACTAGCGGGGGGGTACCAAGAGACCCAGTACTTC,CASSEGLAGGYQETQYF
TRBJ2-7,TRBV6-5,few,.,TGTGCCAGCAGTTATTTACAGGGTGTGGACGAGCAGTACTTC,CASSYLQGVDEQYF
TRBJ1-1,TRBV4-3,.,TRBD1,TGCGCCAGCAGCCAAGTGGAGGGGGCAAAGACTGAAGCTTTCTTT,CASSQVEGAKTEAFF
TRBJ2-5,TRBV6-5,.,TRBD2,TGTGCCAGCAGTTACTCCGGGACTAGCGGGGGAGAGACCCAGTACTTC,CASSYSGTSGGETQYF
TRBJ2-7,TRBV7-8,once,.,TGTGCCAGCAGCTTACCGACTGTCACCTACGAGCAGTACTTC,CASSLPTVTYEQYF
TRBJ1-2,TRBV11-2,.,.,TGTGCCAGCAGCTCCGACCCTGGACAGTTAGCTAACTATGGCTACACCTTC,CASSSDPGQLANYGYTF
TRBJ1-1,TRBV25-1,.,.,TGTGCCAGCAGTCCCCTGGGAGTGAACACTGAAGCTTTCTTT,CASSPLGVNTEAFF
TRBJ1-1,TRBV2,.,.,TGTGCCAGCAGTGGTAGCGGGGATAGAGGGAACACTGAAGCTTTCTTT,CASSGSGDRGNTEAFF
TRBJ2-5,TRBV4-2,.,.,TGTGCCAGCAGCCAAGTTTGGAGAGAGACCCAGTACTTC,CASSQVWRETQYF
TRBJ1-5,TRBV4-2,.,TRBD1,TGTGCCAGCAGCCAAGTTTCTCGGGGCGGCCAGGACAGGGTCGGACAGCCCCAGCATTTT,CASSQVSRGGQDRVGQPQHF
TRBJ2-2,TRBV7-2,once,.,TGTGCCAGCACCGTTGGAGCGACCGGGGAGCTGTTTTTT,CASTVGATGELFF
TRBJ1-2,TRBV19,.,.,TGTGCCAGTAGTACAGGGGTCGGGGGCTACACCTTC,CASSTGVGGYTF
TRBJ2-2,TRBV2,.,.,TGTGCCAGCAAGGGGTTAGCAGGGAACACCGGGGAGCTGTTTTTT,CASKGLAGNTGELFF
TRBJ2-2,TRBV4-1,.,.,TGCGCCAGCAGCCAAGCCGATCGGGGGACCGGGGAGCTGTTTTTT,CASSQADRGTGELFF
TRBJ2-2,TRBV5-1,few,.,TGCGCCAGCAGCTTTCCAGGGGGGTACACCGGGGAGCTGTTTTTT,CASSFPGGYTGELFF
TRBJ2-3,TRBV7-8,.,TRBD2,TGTGCCAGCAGCTTAGGCCTAGCGGGGACAACAGATACGCAGTATTTT,CASSLGLAGTTDTQYF
TRBJ2-7,TRBV5-1,few,.,TGCGCCAGCATCCGGAGGGGTTCCCTATACGAGCAGTACTTC,CASIRRGSLYEQYF
TRBJ2-5,TRBV5-6,once,.,TGTGCCAGCAGCTTAGGACTCACGGCCCAGTACTTC,CASSLGLTAQYF
TRBJ2-7,TRBV9,few,.,TGTGCCAGCAGTACCTACGAGCAGTACTTC,CASSTYEQYF
TRBJ1-2,TRBV6-1,.,TRBD1,TGTGCCAGCACCCTTCCGGGACAGCAATATGGCTACACCTTC,CASTLPGQQYGYTF
TRBJ1-1,TRBV7-9,.,TRBD1,TGTGCCAGCAGCTTAGGAGGGGGCGCCCCTGAAGCTTTCTTT,CASSLGGGAPEAFF
TRBJ1-1,TRBV11-1,.,.,TGTGCCAGCAGCCCCACAGGGTCCACTGAAGCTTTCTTT,CASSPTGSTEAFF
TRBJ2-2,TRBV6-5,.,TRBD2,TGTGCCAGCAGACGACTAGCGGGGGTCACCGGGGAGCTGTTTTTT,CASRRLAGVTGELFF
TRBJ1-1,TRBV19,.,TRBD1,TGTGCCAGTACCGAACAGGGGGCGATTCATACTGAAGCTTTCTTT,CASTEQGAIHTEAFF
TRBJ1-1,TRBV11-2,once,.,TGTGCCAGCAGCTTTCGGTCCTTGCACACTGAAGCTTTCTTT,CASSFRSLHTEAFF
TRBJ2-1,TRBV9,.,.,TGTGCCAGCAGCGTATCCGGCGACAGAACCTACAATGAGCAGTTCTTC,CASSVSGDRTYNEQFF
TRBJ2-1,TRBV7-9,.,TRBD2,TGTGCCAGCAGACGGGACACCGAGAGCGGGGGCCTGAACAACAATGAGCAGTTCTTC,CASRRDTESGGLNNNEQFF
TRBJ2-7,TRBV5-4,.,TRBD1,TGTGCCAGCAGCTTGTTCGGGACAGGGGGCAACGAGCAGTACTTC,CASSLFGTGGNEQYF
TRBJ2-7,TRBV18,.,TRBD1,TGTGCCAGCTCACTTCGAACGGACAGGAAATACGAGCAGTACTTC,CASSLRTDRKYEQYF
TRBJ1-2,TRBV4-1,.,.,TGCGCCAGCAGGCCGGTATTCGGAGACGGCTACACCTTC,CASRPVFGDGYTF
TRBJ2-3,TRBV7-9,few,.,TGTGCCAGCAGCTTTATCCCGCCCGGTTTTTTTAGCACAGATACGCAGTATTTT,CASSFIPPGFFSTDTQYF
TRBJ2-7,TRBV7-9,.,TRBD1,TGTGCCAGCAGCGGAGGCCGGGACAGGGGGCTTCTCGAGCAGTACTTC,CASSGGRDRGLLEQYF
TRBJ1-3,TRBV19,.,.,TGTGCCAGTAGTATCCGACAGTTGGTTGGAAACACCATATATTTT,CASSIRQLVGNTIYF
TRBJ2-3,TRBV6-5,once,.,TGTGCCAGCAGGCCCCCAGAGGTAGCTACGCAGTATTTT,CASRPPEVATQYF
TRBJ2-7,TRBV7-9,.,.,TGTGCCAGCGTCGGCGGCGGGACCTACGAGCAGTACTTC,CASVGGGTYEQYF
TRBJ2-1,TRBV2,.,.,TGTGCCAGCAGTGCGTTTAGGACAGAGCAGTTCTTC,CASSAFRTEQFF
TRBJ1-3,TRBV4-1,.,.,TGCGCCAGCAGCCAAGTCCACTTCTCAGGGTATGGAAACACCATATATTTT,CASSQVHFSGYGNTIYF
TRBJ2-7,TRBV7-6,.,.,TGTGCCAGCAGCTTAGGTAGCCATTCCTACGAGCAGTACTTC,CASSLGSHSYEQYF
TRBJ1-5,TRBV9,once,.,TGTGCCGAAACCGACGGAGCTAGCAATCAGCCCCAGCATTTT,CAETDGASNQPQHF
TRBJ1-2,TRBV5-1,few,.,TGCGCCAGCAGCCACCGCTCGGAGGGGCTGAGCGGCTACACCTTC,CASSHRSEGLSGYTF
TRBJ2-2,TRBV5-1,.,.,TGCGCCAGCAGCGAAACGGGGGAAATCACCGGGGAGCTGTTTTTT,CASSETGEITGELFF
TRBJ2-1,TRBV5-4,.,TRBD1,TGTGTCAGCAGTTTCGGACAGGGGGGGGTCGATGAGCAGTTCTTC,CVSSFGQGGVDEQFF
TRBJ2-7,TRBV7-9,.,.,TGTGCCAGCAGCCAACAGGGATACGACTACGAGCAGTACTTC,CASSQQGYDYEQYF